This T cell receptor beta chain was observed in a study of CXCR3-negative and CXCR3-positive naive CD8 T cells. Overall study results and limits: Partially decreased CXCR3 expression was recorded after cryopreservation, and fresh PBMCs were used in most assays. In CXCR3-positive naive cells, the TRB CDR3s were more hydrophobic than in CXCR3-negative naive cells.

Germline loops: CDR1 MNHEY, CDR2 SMNVEV (reference sequence). This CDR3 is 13 amino acids long. Each TRB cDNA library was prepared by 5' RACE (with UMI labels). Reanalyzing the 5' RACE reads, TCRdb keeps one entry per CDR3 protein, without DNA. The sample data list about 84,000 distinct CDR3 sequences. For this clonotype: Its antigen is unknown.

Input material: naive CXCR3+ CD8+ T cells from blood. Subset: CD45RO-CCR7+CD27+CD95- naive CD8+ T cells expressing CXCR3 (TNR3+). The V and J genes are TRBV27 and TRBJ1-1. This TCR was recovered from a human donor in good health. Some clones in this sample may be carry-over from other donors' samples. The CDR3 spells CASSFSPNTEAFF.